Shown below are 21 T cell receptor beta chains from a single sample sequenced in a study of blood T cell repertoires in COVID-19. Sequencing used immunoSEQ multiplex PCR; TCRdb keeps in-frame clones, though not all of them. The table records 200,000 to 250,000 clones, about 89% of them present only once. The sequenced sample was peripheral blood. These receptors were taken from a woman aged 55-70 years who had recovered from COVID-19.

This chain connects TRBV11-3 to TRBJ2-1, with D tentatively TRBD1 (6 bases). This CDR3 has 15 residues. Germline V gene sequence: CDR1 SGHNT, CDR2 YENEEA. The V end was cut by 3 bases, the J end by 2 bases, with 11 bases between. The CDR3 coding sequence is TGTGCCAGCAGCTTCGGGACAAGTACCTACAATGAGCAGTTCTTC. Its protein product is CASSFGTSTYNEQFF.

This clone was counted once. The chain joins TRBV5-1 to TRBJ2-6, with D possibly matching TRBD1 (5 bases). This CDR3 comprises 17 residues. Germline V lookup: CDR1 SGHRS, CDR2 YFSETQ. V shed 0 bases and J shed 0 bases, with 10 bases lying between them. The CDR3 protein is CASSLAVQASGANVLTF. CDR3 DNA: TGCGCCAGCAGCTTGGCCGTACAGGCCTCTGGGGCCAACGTCCTGACTTTC.

V is TRBV7-9 and J is TRBJ2-1, with TRBD2 matching over 10 bases. Germline-derived CDR1 and CDR2 are SEHNR and FQNEAQ (reference sequence). There are 16 residues in the CDR3. Trimming removed 7 bases from V and 3 bases from J; junction bases left unmatched: 9. The CDR3 loop is CASKNRLAGDYNEQFF. Written as DNA, the CDR3 is TGTGCCAGCAAAAACCGTCTAGCGGGGGACTACAATGAGCAGTTCTTC.

The CDR3 nucleotides read TGTGCCAGCTCACCACCACAGGGGGCAAAGTATGGCTACACCTTC. It yields the protein CASSPPQGAKYGYTF. This sequence joins TRBV18 and TRBJ1-2; 9 nucleotides align to TRBD1. The CDR3 sequence is 15 residues long. Trimming cost V 0 bases and J 5 bases; bases outside gene matches: 4. Germline CDR1 reads KGHSH; CDR2 reads LQKENI. The full variable domain, with the rest looked up from reference TRBV18 and TRBJ1-2, is NAGVMQNPRHLVRRRGQEARLRCSPMKGHSHVYWYRQLPEEGLKFMVYLQKENIIDESGMPKERFSAEFPKEGPSILRIQQVVRGDSAAYFCASSPPQGAKYGYTFGSGTRLTVV.

The chain carries TRBV9 and TRBJ1-6; TRBD1 is a possible D gene (5 bases). The CDR3 sequence is 13 residues long. V dropped 1 base and J dropped 13 bases, with 12 bases sitting between them. Per germline, CDR1 SGDLS and CDR2 YYNGEE. Here the CDR3 reads CASSVPGPGPLHF. The CDR3 DNA is TGTGCCAGCAGCGTACCAGGGCCAGGCCCCCTCCACTTT.

This sequence joins TRBV28 and TRBJ1-3; 8 bases fit TRBD1. CDR1 and CDR2 (germline): MDHEN, SYDVKM. The V gene end was trimmed by 5 bases and the J gene end by 4 bases; junction bases not matched to a gene: 10. This CDR3 has 16 amino acids. The CDR3 DNA reads TGTGCCAGCAGTATCCGGACAGGGTCGAGGGGAAACACCATATATTTT. It specifies CASSIRTGSRGNTIYF.

The chain is built from TRBV28 and TRBJ2-3; 12 bases line up with TRBD1. The CDR3 loop spans 16 amino acids. V gave up 4 bases and J gave up 7 bases; unmatched junction bases: 9. Germline CDR1 is MDHEN and CDR2 is SYDVKM. The CDR3: CASSSTGTGGAYTQYF. CDR3 nucleotides: TGTGCCAGCAGTTCGACCGGGACAGGGGGCGCTTATACGCAGTATTTT.

The V and J genes are TRBV12-5 and TRBJ2-5, with a possible D match to TRBD2 (5 bases). CDR1 and CDR2 (germline): LGHNT, FRNRAP. The CDR3 is 13 amino acids. The V gene lost 6 bases and the J gene lost 3 bases, with 11 bases spanning the gap. The CDR3 coding sequence is TGTGCTAGTGGCGCATCCGGGGAAGAGACCCAGTACTTC. It encodes CASGASGEETQYF.

In this sample, this clone turned up once. This chain joins TRBV28 and TRBJ1-2; 7 nucleotides match TRBD1. Germline V gene sequence: CDR1 MDHEN, CDR2 SYDVKM. The CDR3 is 14 amino acids. V was pared by 5 bases and J by 1 base, with 4 bases of the junction left unmatched. CDR3: CASSPGQLNYGYTF. The CDR3 coding sequence is TGTGCCAGCAGTCCGGGACAGCTTAACTATGGCTACACCTTC.

The gene calls are TRBV6-5 and TRBJ1-4; D is unclear. Trimming left V 6 bases short and J 3 bases short, with 8 bases between. In germline, CDR1 is MNHEY, CDR2 SVGAGI. The CDR3 consists of 13 residues. The CDR3 is CASSGGANEKLFF. The DNA of the CDR3 is TGTGCCAGCAGCGGCGGGGCTAATGAAAAACTGTTTTTT.

This clone has just one count. CDR3 residues: CASSWTSMTSGANVLTF. CDR3 bases: TGCGCCAGCAGCTGGACAAGTATGACCTCTGGGGCCAACGTCCTGACTTTC. V gene TRBV5-1 combines with J gene TRBJ2-6; a possible D gene is TRBD1 (5 bases). The CDR3 has 17 residues. Trimming removed 3 bases from V and 0 bases from J, with 13 bases in between. Germline CDR1 is SGHRS and CDR2 is YFSETQ.

This chain joins TRBV7-2 and TRBJ2-7; 9 nucleotides agree with TRBD2. After removal of 2 bases from V and 6 bases from J, the junction contained 8 bases not matched to a gene. CDR1 is SGHTA, CDR2 FQGNSA, per germline. This CDR3 spans 15 amino acids. The CDR3 protein is CASSLLTGLAGEQYF. The CDR3, as DNA: TGTGCCAGCAGCTTATTAACGGGACTAGCCGGCGAGCAGTACTTC.

In the case of this clone: Other DNA sequences in the sample encode the same CDR3. Here the CDR3 reads CASSLTGNTEAFF. The DNA of the CDR3 is TGCGCCAGCAGCTTGACAGGGAACACTGAAGCTTTCTTT. The J gene is TRBJ1-1, the V gene TRBV5-1; D may be TRBD1 (5 bases). Per the germline V gene, CDR1 is SGHRS and CDR2 is YFSETQ. Trimming took 1 base from V and 1 from J, leaving 5 bases between them. This CDR3 comprises 13 residues.

This clone was counted a few times. This rearrangement joins TRBV5-6 to TRBJ1-1, with D maybe TRBD1 (6 bases). Germline CDR1 SGHDT, CDR2 YYEEEE. V was pared by 2 bases and J by 1 base, with 15 bases between. The CDR3 is 16 residues long. CDR3 in amino acids: CASSFNWDNQNTEAFF. As DNA, the CDR3 is TGTGCCAGCAGCTTTAACTGGGACAACCAGAACACTGAAGCTTTCTTT.

About this clone: The junction shows a germline mismatch at one end, possibly a read error. The rearrangement uses TRBV7-2 and TRBJ2-1; the D gene is possibly TRBD1 (6 bases). The CDR3 loop spans 17 amino acids. The germline V gene encodes CDR1 SGHTA and CDR2 FQGNSA. Written as DNA, the CDR3 is TGTGCCAGCACCTTAAACAGGGCCTTGGGCATCTACAATGAGCAGTTCTTC. Translation gives CASTLNRALGIYNEQFF.

Here the CDR3 reads CASSISGGADTQYF. CDR3 DNA sequence: TGTGCCAGCAGCATTAGCGGGGGGGCAGATACGCAGTATTTT. The chain couples TRBV7-2 to TRBJ2-3; 11 nucleotides line up with TRBD2. J lost 4 bases, V lost 5 bases, and 2 bases had no gene match. The CDR3 sequence is 14 residues long. Germline assignment: CDR1 SGHTA and CDR2 FQGNSA.

This chain links TRBV19 with TRBJ2-3, with TRBD2 matching over 7 bases. V was pared by 3 bases and J by 0 bases, with 3 bases of the junction left unmatched. The CDR3 covers 15 residues. From germline, CDR1 is LNHDA and CDR2 SQIVND (reference sequence). The CDR3 nucleotides read TGTGCCAGTAGTATGCCCGGGGGGAGCACAGATACGCAGTATTTT. This translates into CASSMPGGSTDTQYF.

A note on this clone: In the same sample, other DNA sequences code for this CDR3. This rearrangement joins TRBV11-2 to TRBJ1-1, with D unclear. CDR3 length: 13 residues. V lost 0 bases and J lost 1, with 3 bases in between. Germline V gene sequence: CDR1 SGHAT, CDR2 FQNNGV. Here the CDR3 DNA reads TGTGCCAGCAGCTTAGAGAGGAACACTGAAGCTTTCTTT. Its translation: CASSLERNTEAFF. The full variable domain, in which reference TRBV11-2 and TRBJ1-1 provide the parts outside the CDR3, is EAGVAQSPRYKIIEKRQSVAFWCNPISGHATLYWYQQILGQGPKLLIQFQNNGVVDDSQLPKDRFSAERLKGVDSTLKIQPAKLEDSAVYLCASSLERNTEAFFGQGTRLTVV.

This clone has only a few counts. The chain uses TRBV4-2 and TRBJ2-3, with 12 bases aligning to TRBD2. The CDR3 has 17 amino acids. V was pared by 4 bases and J by 2 bases, with 7 bases of the junction left unmatched. Per the germline V gene, CDR1 is LGHNA and CDR2 is YNFKEQ. The DNA for the CDR3 is TGTGCCAGCAGCCGATTGACTAGCGGGGGACCCACAGATACGCAGTATTTT. Its translation is CASSRLTSGGPTDTQYF.

The rearrangement joins TRBV4-2 to TRBJ2-1; the match to TRBD2 covers 8 bases. Germline V gives CDR1 LGHNA, CDR2 YNFKEQ. The CDR3 length is 17 residues. J lost 5 bases, V lost 3 bases, and 12 bases had no gene match. CDR3 DNA sequence: TGTGCCAGCAGCCAGCCACTTAGGGAGCGGGGGAACAATGAGCAGTTCTTC. Translation gives CASSQPLRERGNNEQFF.

V is TRBV3-1 (or the pseudogene TRBV3-2) and J is TRBJ1-5; D may be TRBD1 (6 bases). V was cut by 3 bases and J by 6 bases, with 12 bases left in between. Germline CDR1 and CDR2: LGHDT and YNNKEL (reference sequence). CDR3 length: 14 residues. This CDR3 is CASSHQGFGQPQHF. The CDR3 DNA reads as TGTGCCAGCAGCCACCAGGGGTTCGGTCAGCCCCAGCATTTT.